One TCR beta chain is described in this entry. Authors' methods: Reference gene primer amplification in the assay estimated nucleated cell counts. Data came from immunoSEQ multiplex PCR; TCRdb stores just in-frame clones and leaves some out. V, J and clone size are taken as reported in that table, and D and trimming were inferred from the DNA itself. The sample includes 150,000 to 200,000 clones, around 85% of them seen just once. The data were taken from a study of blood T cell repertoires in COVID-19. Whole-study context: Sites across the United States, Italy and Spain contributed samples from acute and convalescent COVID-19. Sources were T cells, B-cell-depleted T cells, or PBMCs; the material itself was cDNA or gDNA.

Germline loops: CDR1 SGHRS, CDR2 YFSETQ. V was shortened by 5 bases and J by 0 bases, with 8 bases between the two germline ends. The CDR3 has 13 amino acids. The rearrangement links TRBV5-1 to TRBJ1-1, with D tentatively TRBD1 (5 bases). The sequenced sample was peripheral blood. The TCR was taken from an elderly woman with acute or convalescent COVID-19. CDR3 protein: CASRSGLNTEAFF. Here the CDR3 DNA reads TGCGCCAGCAGATCAGGGTTGAACACTGAAGCTTTCTTT.